The T cell receptor (beta chain) under discussion was sequenced for a study of identical twins. The length of the CDR3 is 12 residues. V dropped 2 bases and J dropped 10 bases, with 9 bases sitting between them. The germline gives CDR1 SGHTA, CDR2 FQGNSA. General observations from the study: Carriage of fewer insertions was seen in abundant cord blood beta clonotypes, whereas memory repertoires showed none. The study reached conclusions through statistical analysis that was cross-sectional, not following the same donors.

In its sample, this clonotype was seen many times. Its antigen is not identified. Template switching added a universal primer binding site, and final cDNA carried unique molecular identifiers. TCRdb re-derived calls from the 5' RACE reads in MiXCR, one entry per CDR3 protein. Of about 430,000 distinct CDR3 sequences detected, about 18% appear once; the ten largest clones hold roughly 12%. The sequence was obtained from a man aged 45-65 years in good health. The sample comprised naive T cells sorted from blood. The J gene is TRBJ2-1, the V gene TRBV7-2; D not certain. The CDR3 protein is CASSLIAREQFF. DNA of the CDR3: TGTGCCAGCAGCTTAATCGCCCGGGAGCAGTTCTTC.